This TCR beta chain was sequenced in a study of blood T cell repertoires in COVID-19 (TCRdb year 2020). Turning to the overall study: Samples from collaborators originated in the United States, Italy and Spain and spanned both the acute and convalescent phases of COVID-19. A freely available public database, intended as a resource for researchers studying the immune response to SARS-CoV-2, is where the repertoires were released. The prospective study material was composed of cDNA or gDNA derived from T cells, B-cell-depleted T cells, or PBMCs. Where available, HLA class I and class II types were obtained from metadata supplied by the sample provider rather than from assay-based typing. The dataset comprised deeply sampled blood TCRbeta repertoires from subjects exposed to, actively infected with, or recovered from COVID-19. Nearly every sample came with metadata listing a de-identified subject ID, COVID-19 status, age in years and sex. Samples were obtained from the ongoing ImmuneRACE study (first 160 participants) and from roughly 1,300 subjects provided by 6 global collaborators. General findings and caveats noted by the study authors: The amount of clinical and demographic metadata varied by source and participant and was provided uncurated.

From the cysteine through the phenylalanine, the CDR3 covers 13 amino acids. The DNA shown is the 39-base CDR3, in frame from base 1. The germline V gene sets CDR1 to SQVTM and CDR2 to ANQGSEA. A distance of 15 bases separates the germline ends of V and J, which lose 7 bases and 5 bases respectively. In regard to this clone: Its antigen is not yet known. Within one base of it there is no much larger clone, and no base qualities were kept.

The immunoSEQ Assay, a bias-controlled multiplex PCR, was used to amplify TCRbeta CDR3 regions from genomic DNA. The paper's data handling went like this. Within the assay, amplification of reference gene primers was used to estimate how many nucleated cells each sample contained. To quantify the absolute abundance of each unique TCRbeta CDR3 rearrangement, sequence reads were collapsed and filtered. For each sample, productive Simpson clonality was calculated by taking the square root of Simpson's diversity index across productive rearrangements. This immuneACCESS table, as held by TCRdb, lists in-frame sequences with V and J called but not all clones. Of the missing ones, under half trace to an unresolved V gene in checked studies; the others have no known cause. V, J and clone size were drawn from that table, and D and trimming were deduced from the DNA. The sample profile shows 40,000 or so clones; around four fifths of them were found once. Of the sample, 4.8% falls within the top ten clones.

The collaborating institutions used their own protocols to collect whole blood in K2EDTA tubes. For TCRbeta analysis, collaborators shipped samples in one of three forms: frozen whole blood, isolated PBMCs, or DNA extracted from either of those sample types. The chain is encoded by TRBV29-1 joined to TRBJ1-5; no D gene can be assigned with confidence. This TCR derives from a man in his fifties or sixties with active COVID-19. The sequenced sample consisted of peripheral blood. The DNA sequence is TGCAGCGCTCAAGCGGGGTTAGATCAGCCCCAGCATTTT. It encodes CSAQAGLDQPQHF.